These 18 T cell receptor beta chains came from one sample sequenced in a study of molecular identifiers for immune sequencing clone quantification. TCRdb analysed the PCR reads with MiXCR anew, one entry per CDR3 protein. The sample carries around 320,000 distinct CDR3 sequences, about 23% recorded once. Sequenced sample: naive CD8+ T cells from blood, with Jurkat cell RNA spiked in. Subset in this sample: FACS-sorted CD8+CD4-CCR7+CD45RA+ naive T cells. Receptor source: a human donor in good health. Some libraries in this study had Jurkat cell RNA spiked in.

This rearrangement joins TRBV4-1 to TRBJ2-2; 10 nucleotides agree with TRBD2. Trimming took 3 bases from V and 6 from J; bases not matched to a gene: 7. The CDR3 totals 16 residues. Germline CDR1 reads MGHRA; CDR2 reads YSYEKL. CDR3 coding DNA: TGCGCCAGCAGCCATGGGACTAGCGTGAGACCCGGGGAGCTGTTTTTT. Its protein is CASSHGTSVRPGELFF.

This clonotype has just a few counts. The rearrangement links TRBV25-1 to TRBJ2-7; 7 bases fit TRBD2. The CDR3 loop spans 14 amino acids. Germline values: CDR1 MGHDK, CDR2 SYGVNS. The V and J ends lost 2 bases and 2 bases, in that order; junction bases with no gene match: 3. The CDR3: CASSEGGGAYEQYF. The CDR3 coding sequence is TGTGCCAGCAGTGAAGGCGGGGGAGCCTACGAGCAGTACTTC.

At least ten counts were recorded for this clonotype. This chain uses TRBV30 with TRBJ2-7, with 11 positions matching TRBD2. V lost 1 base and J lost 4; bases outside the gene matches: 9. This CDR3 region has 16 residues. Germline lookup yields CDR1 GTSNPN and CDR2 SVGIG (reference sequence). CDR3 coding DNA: TGTGCCTGGAGTGATAAACTAGCGGGGGTGGTTTACGAGCAGTACTTC. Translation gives CAWSDKLAGVVYEQYF.

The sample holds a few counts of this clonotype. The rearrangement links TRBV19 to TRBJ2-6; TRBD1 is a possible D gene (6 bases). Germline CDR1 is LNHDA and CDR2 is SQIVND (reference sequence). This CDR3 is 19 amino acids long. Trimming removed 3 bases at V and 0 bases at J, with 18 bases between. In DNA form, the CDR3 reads TGTGCCAGTAGTATCTGGGACACCCTCTATCCCTCTGGGGCCAACGTCCTGACTTTC. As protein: CASSIWDTLYPSGANVLTF.

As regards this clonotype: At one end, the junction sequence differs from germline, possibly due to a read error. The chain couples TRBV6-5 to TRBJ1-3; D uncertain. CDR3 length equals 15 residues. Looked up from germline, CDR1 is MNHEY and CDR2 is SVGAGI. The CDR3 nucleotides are TGTGCCAGCAGCTACTTTGCTGGCTCTGGAAACACCATATATTTT. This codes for CASSYFAGSGNTIYF.

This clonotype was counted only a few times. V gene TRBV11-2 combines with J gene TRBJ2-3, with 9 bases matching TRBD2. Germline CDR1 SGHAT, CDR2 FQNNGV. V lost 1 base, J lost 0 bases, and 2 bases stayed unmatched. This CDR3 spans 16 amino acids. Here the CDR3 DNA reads TGTGCCAGCAGCTTAGCTCTAGCGGGGAGCACAGATACGCAGTATTTT. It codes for CASSLALAGSTDTQYF.

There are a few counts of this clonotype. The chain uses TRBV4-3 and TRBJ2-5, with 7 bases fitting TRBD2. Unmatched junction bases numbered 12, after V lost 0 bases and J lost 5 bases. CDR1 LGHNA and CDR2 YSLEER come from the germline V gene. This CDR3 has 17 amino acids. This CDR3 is CASSQEIPSGRMETQYF. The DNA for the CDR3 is TGCGCCAGCAGCCAAGAGATCCCTAGCGGCCGGATGGAGACCCAGTACTTC.

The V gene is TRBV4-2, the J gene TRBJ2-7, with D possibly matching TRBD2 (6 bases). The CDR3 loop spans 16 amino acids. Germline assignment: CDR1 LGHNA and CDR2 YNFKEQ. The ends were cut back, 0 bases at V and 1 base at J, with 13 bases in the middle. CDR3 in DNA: TGTGCCAGCAGCCAAGACCTACTGGGACTGTCCTACGAGCAGTACTTC. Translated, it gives CASSQDLLGLSYEQYF.

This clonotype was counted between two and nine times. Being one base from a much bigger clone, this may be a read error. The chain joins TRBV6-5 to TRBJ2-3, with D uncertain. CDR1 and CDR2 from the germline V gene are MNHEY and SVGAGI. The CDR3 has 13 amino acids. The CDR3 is CAGSYIHADTQYF. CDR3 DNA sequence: TGTGCCGGCAGTTACATCCACGCAGATACGCAGTATTTT.

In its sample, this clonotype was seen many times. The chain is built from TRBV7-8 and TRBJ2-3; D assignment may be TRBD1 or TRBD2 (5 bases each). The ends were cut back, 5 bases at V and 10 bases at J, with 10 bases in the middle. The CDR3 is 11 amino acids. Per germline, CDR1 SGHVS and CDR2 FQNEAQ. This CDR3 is CASSVGGAQYF. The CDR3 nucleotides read TGTGCCAGCAGCGTTGGGGGTGCGCAGTATTTT.

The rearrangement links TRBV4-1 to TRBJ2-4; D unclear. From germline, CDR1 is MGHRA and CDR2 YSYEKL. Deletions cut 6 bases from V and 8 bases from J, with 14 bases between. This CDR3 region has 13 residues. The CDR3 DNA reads TGCGCCAGCAGGCCCGTAGGCACGGACATTCAGTACTTC. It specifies CASRPVGTDIQYF.

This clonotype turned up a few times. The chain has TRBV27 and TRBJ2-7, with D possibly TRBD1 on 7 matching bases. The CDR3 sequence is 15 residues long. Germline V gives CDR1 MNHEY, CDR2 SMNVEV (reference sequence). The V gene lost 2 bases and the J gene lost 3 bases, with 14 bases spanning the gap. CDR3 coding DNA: TGTGCCAGCAGTTTAACGGGGCAGGGGGGCTACGAGCAGTACTTC. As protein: CASSLTGQGGYEQYF.

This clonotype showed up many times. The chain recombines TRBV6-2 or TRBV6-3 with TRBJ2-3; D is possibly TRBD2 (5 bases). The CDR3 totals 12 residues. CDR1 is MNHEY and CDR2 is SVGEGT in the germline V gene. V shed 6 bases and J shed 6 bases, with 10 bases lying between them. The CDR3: CASRERSDTQYF. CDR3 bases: TGTGCCAGCAGAGAGCGGTCCGATACGCAGTATTTT.

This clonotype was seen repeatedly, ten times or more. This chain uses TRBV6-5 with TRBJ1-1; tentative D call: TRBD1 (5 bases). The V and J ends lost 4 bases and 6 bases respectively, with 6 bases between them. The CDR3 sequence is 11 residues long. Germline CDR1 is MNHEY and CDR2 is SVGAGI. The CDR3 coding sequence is TGTGCCAGCAGTTGGGGGGCTGAAGCTTTCTTT. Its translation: CASSWGAEAFF.

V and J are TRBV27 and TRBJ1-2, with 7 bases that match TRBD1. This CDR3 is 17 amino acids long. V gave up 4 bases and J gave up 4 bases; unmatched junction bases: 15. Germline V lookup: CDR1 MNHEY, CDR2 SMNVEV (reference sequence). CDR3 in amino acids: CASSSTRLDRQLYGYTF. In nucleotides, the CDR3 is TGTGCCAGCAGTTCTACCCGGCTGGACAGGCAGCTCTATGGCTACACCTTC.

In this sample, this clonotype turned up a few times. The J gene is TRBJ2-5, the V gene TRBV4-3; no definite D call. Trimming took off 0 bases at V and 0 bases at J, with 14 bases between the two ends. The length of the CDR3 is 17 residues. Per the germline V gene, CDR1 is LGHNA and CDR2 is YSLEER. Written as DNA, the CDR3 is TGCGCCAGCAGCCAAGATCATAGCAGACTGTACCAAGAGACCCAGTACTTC. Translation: CASSQDHSRLYQETQYF.

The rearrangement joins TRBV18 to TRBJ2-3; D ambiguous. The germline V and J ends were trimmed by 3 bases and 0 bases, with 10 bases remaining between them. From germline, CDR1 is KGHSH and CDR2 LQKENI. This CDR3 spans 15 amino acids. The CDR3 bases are TGTGCCAGCTCACCCGCCTCAGTTAGCACAGATACGCAGTATTTT. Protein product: CASSPASVSTDTQYF.

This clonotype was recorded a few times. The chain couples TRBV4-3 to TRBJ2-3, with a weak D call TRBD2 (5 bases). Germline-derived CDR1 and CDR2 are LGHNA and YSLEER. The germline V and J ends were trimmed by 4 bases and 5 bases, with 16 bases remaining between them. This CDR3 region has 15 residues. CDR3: CASSLLREAKDTQYF. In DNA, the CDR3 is TGCGCCAGCAGCCTCCTCCGGGAAGCCAAAGATACGCAGTATTTT.